The 28 T cell receptor beta chains below all came from one sample that was sequenced in a study of shared clonotypes between healthy human individuals. The assay was immunoSEQ multiplex PCR, and TCRdb's table has in-frame clones only and misses some. The sample contains about 2.3 million clones, over 90% of which appear only once. Sequencing was carried out using naive CD4+ T cells from PBMCs. The subset was: CD45RA+ positively selected. Receptors were obtained from a man between 18 and 29 years old in good health. Some clones in this sample may be carry-over from other donors' samples.

V is TRBV28 and J is TRBJ1-5; 9 bases map to TRBD1. V lost 5 bases, J lost 3 bases, and 5 bases stayed unmatched. Germline V CDR1 and CDR2: MDHEN, SYDVKM. The CDR3 has 15 residues. In DNA, the CDR3 is TGTGCCAGCAGTAAGGACAGGGGCGACAATCAGCCCCAGCATTTT. Residues: CASSKDRGDNQPQHF.

CDR3 sequence: CASSPSTGVSSYNEQFF. CDR3 coding DNA: TGTGCCAGCAGCCCATCGACAGGGGTGAGCTCCTACAATGAGCAGTTCTTC. The chain is built from TRBV11-3 and TRBJ2-1, with TRBD1 matching over 8 bases. From germline, CDR1 is SGHNT and CDR2 YENEEA. The CDR3 covers 17 residues. Trimming at V came to 5 bases and at J to 0 bases, leaving 9 bases not matched to a gene.

The genes are TRBV9 and TRBJ2-2; D uncertain. V was clipped by 4 bases and J by 4 bases, with 8 bases between them. Per the germline V gene, CDR1 is SGDLS and CDR2 is YYNGEE. The CDR3 contains 13 residues. The CDR3 spells CASSPQSTGELFF. The CDR3 nucleotides are TGTGCCAGCAGCCCCCAGAGCACCGGGGAGCTGTTTTTT.

V usage is TRBV7-3 and J usage is TRBJ1-3; 7 bases agree with TRBD1. The germline CDR1 and CDR2 sequences are SGHTA and FQGTGA. CDR3 length: 16 residues. V lost 1 base, J lost 2 bases, and 5 bases stayed unmatched. The CDR3 region is CASSLNAGGPGNTIYF. The CDR3 DNA is TGTGCCAGCAGCTTAAATGCAGGGGGACCTGGAAACACCATATATTTT.

This sequence joins TRBV29-1 and TRBJ1-1; D perhaps matches TRBD1 (5 bases). CDR3 length: 13 residues. The V end lost 3 bases, the J end lost 1 base, and 9 bases lay between the germline ends. CDR1 SQVTM and CDR2 ANQGSEA come from the germline V gene. This chain's CDR3 is CSVDGAANTEAFF. CDR3 DNA sequence: TGCAGCGTTGACGGGGCAGCGAACACTGAAGCTTTCTTT.

This clone came up once. The rearrangement uses TRBV28 and TRBJ2-5, with D perhaps TRBD1 or TRBD2 (5 bases each). Germline CDR1 and CDR2: MDHEN and SYDVKM. The CDR3 has 14 amino acids. V gave up 5 bases and J gave up 0 bases, with 10 bases separating them. The CDR3 sequence is CASSPGTDQETQYF. The CDR3, as DNA: TGTGCCAGCAGTCCCGGGACCGACCAAGAGACCCAGTACTTC.

CDR3 nucleotides: TGTGCCAGCAGCCTAGACAGGGTGTTGGTCGAGCAGTACTTC. This sequence encodes CASSLDRVLVEQYF. This sequence joins TRBV6-1 and TRBJ2-7; 7 bases are a match to TRBD1. Germline lookup yields CDR1 MNHNS and CDR2 SASEGT. This CDR3 has 14 residues. V lost 6 bases to trimming and J lost 6 bases; unmatched junction nucleotides: 11.

Concerning this clone: The same CDR3 is also encoded by other DNA sequences in this sample. The rearrangement uses TRBV9 and TRBJ1-3; tentatively, D is TRBD1 (6 bases). This CDR3 has 14 residues. Germline V gives CDR1 SGDLS, CDR2 YYNGEE. V was shortened by 0 bases and J by 2 bases, with 6 bases between the two germline ends. CDR3 in DNA: TGTGCCAGCAGCGTAGCAGGGGCTGGAAACACCATATATTTT. It codes for CASSVAGAGNTIYF.

Only one count was recorded for this clone. This chain connects TRBV10-3 to TRBJ1-5; TRBD1 agrees at 9 bases. The CDR3 spans 16 residues. Losses at the gene ends were 10 bases for V and 2 bases for J; bases not matched to a gene: 12. Per the germline V gene, CDR1 is ENHRY and CDR2 is SYGVKD. The CDR3 here is CATRAGQGQGNQPQHF. Written as DNA, the CDR3 is TGTGCCACGAGGGCGGGACAGGGACAAGGCAATCAGCCCCAGCATTTT.

The genes are TRBV28 and TRBJ2-5, with D possibly TRBD2 on 6 matching bases. The germline gives CDR1 MDHEN, CDR2 SYDVKM. The length of the CDR3 is 17 residues. Trimming took off 1 base at V and 8 bases at J, with 23 bases between the two ends. CDR3 nucleotide sequence: TGTGCCAGCAGTTTATCCGGGCGGGGACCTCGTAGGTATACCCAGTACTTC. This translates into CASSLSGRGPRRYTQYF. The full variable domain, with the rest looked up from reference TRBV28 and TRBJ2-5, is DVKVTQSSRYLVKRTGEKVFLECVQDMDHENMFWYRQDPGLGLRLIYFSYDVKMKEKGDIPEGYSVSREKKERFSLILESASTNQTSMYLCASSLSGRGPRRYTQYFGPGTRLLVL.

V usage is TRBV9 and J usage is TRBJ2-3; a possible D gene is TRBD2 (5 bases). CDR3 size: 14 residues. Germline V gives CDR1 SGDLS, CDR2 YYNGEE. V lost 0 bases and J lost 2, with 7 bases in between. The CDR3 is CASSVADYTDTQYF. The CDR3, as DNA: TGTGCCAGCAGCGTAGCTGACTACACAGATACGCAGTATTTT.

The chain carries TRBV10-3 and TRBJ2-7, with no clear D. The CDR3 is 13 residues long. Between the trimmed V and J ends, which lost 2 bases and 0 bases, there was a span of 5 bases. Germline V CDR1 and CDR2: ENHRY, SYGVKD. The CDR3 region is CAISEVLSYEQYF. The CDR3 DNA follows: TGTGCCATCAGTGAGGTACTCTCCTACGAGCAGTACTTC.

The rearrangement uses TRBV5-4 and TRBJ2-2; maybe TRBD2 (6 bases). CDR1 and CDR2 from the germline V gene are SGHNT and YYREEE (reference sequence). This CDR3 comprises 16 residues. The ends were cut back, 5 bases at V and 0 bases at J, with 14 bases in the middle. DNA for the CDR3: TGTGCCAGCAGTTCCGTTGAGCGGGCGAACACCGGGGAGCTGTTTTTT. Translated: CASSSVERANTGELFF.

This rearrangement joins TRBV9 to TRBJ1-5; tentative D call: TRBD1 (6 bases). Trimming took 3 bases from V and 7 from J, leaving 11 bases between them. The CDR3 length is 13 residues. CDR1 and CDR2 (germline): SGDLS, YYNGEE. CDR3 in DNA: TGTGCCAGCAGCGCGACAGGTCGGCAGCCCCAGCATTTT. It translates to CASSATGRQPQHF.

The genes are TRBV28 and TRBJ2-3; 7 bases are a match to TRBD2. Germline loops: CDR1 MDHEN, CDR2 SYDVKM. CDR3 length: 19 residues. Trimming cost V 1 base and J 0 bases; bases outside gene matches: 13. The CDR3 sequence is CASSLSGLAAQASTDTQYF. In DNA, the CDR3 is TGTGCCAGCAGTTTATCCGGGCTAGCGGCTCAAGCTAGCACAGATACGCAGTATTTT.

J is TRBJ2-2 and V is TRBV11-3, with TRBD2 matching over 14 bases. CDR3 length: 19 amino acids. Germline CDR1 is SGHNT and CDR2 is YENEEA. The ends lost 1 base at V and 2 bases at J; junction bases unmatched: 6. In DNA, the CDR3 is TGTGCCAGCAGCTTAGGGGGGACTAGCGGGAGTGCCAACACCGGGGAGCTGTTTTTT. This sequence encodes CASSLGGTSGSANTGELFF.

The chain combines TRBV27 with TRBJ2-7; D uncertain. With 3 bases removed from V and 3 bases from J, the gap between germline ends came to 18 bases. This CDR3 region has 16 residues. CDR1 is MNHEY and CDR2 is SMNVEV in the germline V gene (reference sequence). The chain's CDR3 is CASSFSRRQIVYEQYF. The DNA of the CDR3 is TGTGCCAGCAGTTTCAGTAGGCGGCAGATCGTCTACGAGCAGTACTTC.

V usage is TRBV30 and J usage is TRBJ2-2; D uncertain. This CDR3 comprises 14 residues. V gave up 5 bases and J gave up 1 base, with 11 bases separating them. Germline-derived CDR1 and CDR2 are GTSNPN and SVGIG (reference sequence). The DNA of the CDR3 is TGTGCCTGGGGCCGGCCGCAGAACACCGGGGAGCTGTTTTTT. Its protein product is CAWGRPQNTGELFF.

This clone was counted a single time. The genes are TRBV28 and TRBJ2-7; D perhaps matches TRBD2 (6 bases). The CDR3 has 16 amino acids. Germline assignment: CDR1 MDHEN and CDR2 SYDVKM. The chain's CDR3 is CGSRGFFSAHRVLQYF. In DNA, the CDR3 is TGTGGCTCCCGGGGGTTCTTTTCGGCACACCGGGTGTTGCAGTACTTC.

The J gene is TRBJ2-7, the V gene TRBV4-1; 8 nucleotides agree with TRBD1. V shed 6 bases and J 0 bases; nucleotides not matched to a gene: 10. This CDR3 has 16 amino acids. Germline V lookup: CDR1 MGHRA, CDR2 YSYEKL. The CDR3 spells CASRQTWDRSSYEQYF. Written as DNA, the CDR3 is TGCGCCAGCAGACAGACTTGGGACAGGAGCTCCTACGAGCAGTACTTC.

The gene calls are TRBV28 and TRBJ2-5; D not certain. Trimming left V 8 bases short and J 3 bases short, with 10 bases between. CDR3 length equals 12 residues. Germline V gene sequence: CDR1 MDHEN, CDR2 SYDVKM. For the CDR3, the DNA is TGTGCCAGCGGGAATGGGAAAGAGACCCAGTACTTC. Amino acids: CASGNGKETQYF.

The chain combines TRBV2 with TRBJ1-3; D not certain. Trimming pared 4 bases from V and 2 bases from J, leaving 6 bases between. CDR3 length equals 13 residues. The germline gives CDR1 SNHLY, CDR2 FYNNEI. Written as DNA, the CDR3 is TGTGCCAGCAGTGCCCTCCCTGGAAACACCATATATTTT. Translation gives CASSALPGNTIYF.

This rearrangement joins TRBV2 to TRBJ1-2; no definite D call. CDR1 and CDR2 (germline): SNHLY, FYNNEI. Trimming removed 7 bases from V and 8 bases from J, with 14 bases in between. The CDR3 consists of 12 residues. CDR3 in amino acids: CASKGDARGYTF. CDR3 bases: TGTGCCAGCAAGGGTGATGCTCGGGGCTACACCTTC.

The chain combines TRBV28 with TRBJ2-7; no reliable D call. Per germline, CDR1 MDHEN and CDR2 SYDVKM. V shed 5 bases and J shed 0 bases, with 8 bases lying between them. This CDR3 comprises 13 residues. CDR3 protein: CASSAARSYEQYF. The CDR3 DNA reads TGTGCCAGCAGTGCGGCACGCTCCTACGAGCAGTACTTC.

The V call is TRBV5-1, the J call TRBJ2-7; D assignment may be TRBD1 or TRBD2 (5 bases each). Deletions cut 4 bases from V and 4 bases from J, with 21 bases between. Germline V lookup: CDR1 SGHRS, CDR2 YFSETQ. The CDR3 is 16 amino acids. CDR3 protein: CASSPFPRGRGYEQYF. In DNA form, the CDR3 reads TGCGCCAGCAGCCCCTTCCCCCGGGGACGGGGTTACGAGCAGTACTTC. The full variable domain, in which reference TRBV5-1 and TRBJ2-7 provide the parts outside the CDR3, is KAGVTQTPRYLIKTRGQQVTLSCSPISGHRSVSWYQQTPGQGLQFLFEYFSETQRNKGNFPGRFSGRQFSNSRSEMNVSTLELGDSALYLCASSPFPRGRGYEQYFGPGTRLTVT.

The chain carries TRBV29-1 and TRBJ2-3; TRBD2 is a possible D gene (5 bases). Germline assignment: CDR1 SQVTM and CDR2 ANQGSEA. The CDR3 is made up of 14 amino acids. V was shortened by 6 bases and J by 5 bases, with 18 bases between the two germline ends. The DNA for the CDR3 is TGCAGCGTCGGTAGACTACTCTTTAGAGATACGCAGTATTTT. Encoded protein: CSVGRLLFRDTQYF.

The chain has TRBV5-1 and TRBJ2-3; D call uncertain. The CDR3 runs 15 residues. Germline CDR1 is SGHRS and CDR2 is YFSETQ. V was clipped by 0 bases and J by 4 bases, with 12 bases between them. CDR3 loop: CASSLGTVGADTQYF. CDR3 bases: TGCGCCAGCAGCTTGGGTACGGTTGGGGCAGATACGCAGTATTTT.

This clone was found once. Other DNA sequences from this sample encode an identical CDR3 as well. The chain employs TRBV5-4 and TRBJ2-5; 9 bases line up with TRBD2. The CDR3 has 14 residues. V was clipped by 4 bases and J by 2 bases; unmatched bases: 3. Germline V CDR1 and CDR2: SGHNT, YYREEE (reference sequence). The DNA for the CDR3 is TGTGCCAGCAGCCTGGCGGGAGGGCAAGAGACCCAGTACTTC. This translates into CASSLAGGQETQYF.